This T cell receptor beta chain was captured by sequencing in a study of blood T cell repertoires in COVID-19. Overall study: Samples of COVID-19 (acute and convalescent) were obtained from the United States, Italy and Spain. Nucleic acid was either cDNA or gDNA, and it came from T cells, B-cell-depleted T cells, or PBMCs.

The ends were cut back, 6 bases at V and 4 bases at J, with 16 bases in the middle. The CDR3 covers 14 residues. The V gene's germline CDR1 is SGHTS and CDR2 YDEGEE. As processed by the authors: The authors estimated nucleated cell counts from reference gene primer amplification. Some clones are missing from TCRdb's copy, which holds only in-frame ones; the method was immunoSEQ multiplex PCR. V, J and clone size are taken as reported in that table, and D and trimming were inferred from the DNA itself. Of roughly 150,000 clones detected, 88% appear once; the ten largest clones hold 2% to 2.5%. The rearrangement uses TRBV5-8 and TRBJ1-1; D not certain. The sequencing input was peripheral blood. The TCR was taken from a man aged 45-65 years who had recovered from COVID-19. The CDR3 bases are TGTGCCAGCACCTTAGGTGGGTGGGCCACTGAAGCTTTCTTT. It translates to CASTLGGWATEAFF.